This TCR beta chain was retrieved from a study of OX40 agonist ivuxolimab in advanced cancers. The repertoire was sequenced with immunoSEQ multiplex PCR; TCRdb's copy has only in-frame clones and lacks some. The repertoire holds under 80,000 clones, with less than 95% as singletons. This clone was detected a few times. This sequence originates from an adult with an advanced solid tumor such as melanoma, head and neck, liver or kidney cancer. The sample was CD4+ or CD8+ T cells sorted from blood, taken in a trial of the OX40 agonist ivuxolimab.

Here the CDR3 reads CASSLAATQTYEQYF. The CDR3 DNA sequence: TGCGCCAGCAGCTTGGCCGCCACACAAACCTACGAGCAGTACTTC. The chain combines TRBV5-1 with TRBJ2-7; no firm D call. This CDR3 comprises 15 residues. CDR1 is SGHRS, CDR2 YFSETQ, per germline. The V end was cut by 0 bases, the J end by 2 bases, with 12 bases between.